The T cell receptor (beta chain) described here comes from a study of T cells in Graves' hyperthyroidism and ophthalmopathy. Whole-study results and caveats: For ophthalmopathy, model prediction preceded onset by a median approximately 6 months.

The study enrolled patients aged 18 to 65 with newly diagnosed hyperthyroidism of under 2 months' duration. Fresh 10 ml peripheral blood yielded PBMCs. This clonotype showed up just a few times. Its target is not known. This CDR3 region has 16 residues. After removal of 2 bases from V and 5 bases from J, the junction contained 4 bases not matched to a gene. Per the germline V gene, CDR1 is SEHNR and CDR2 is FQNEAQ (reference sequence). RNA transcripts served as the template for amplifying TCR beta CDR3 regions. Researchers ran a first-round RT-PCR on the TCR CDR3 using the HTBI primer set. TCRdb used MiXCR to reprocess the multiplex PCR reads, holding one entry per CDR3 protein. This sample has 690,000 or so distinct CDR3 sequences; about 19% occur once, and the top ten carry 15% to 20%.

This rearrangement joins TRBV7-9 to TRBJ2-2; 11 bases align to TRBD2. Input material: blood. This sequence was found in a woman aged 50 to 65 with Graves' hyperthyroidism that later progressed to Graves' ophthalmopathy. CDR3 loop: CASSLLAGGKTGELFF. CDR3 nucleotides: TGTGCCAGCAGCTTACTAGCGGGGGGCAAGACCGGGGAGCTGTTTTTT.